The clone carrying this T cell receptor beta chain was observed a handful of times. The junction shows a germline mismatch at one end, possibly a read error. This specimen belongs to a study of T-cell memory formation after mild COVID-19. TCRdb called the 5' RACE reads again in MiXCR, with one record for every CDR3 protein. The sample lists 450,000 or so distinct CDR3 sequences; roughly 25% were seen once. Germline-derived CDR1 and CDR2 are SGHRS and YFSETQ. The CDR3 is 10 residues long. The sample consisted of PBMCs or a T cell subset sorted from them (not recorded which). The receptor was derived from an adult woman who had mild COVID-19 (a few samples of this study predate the infection). Cell type and time point are not known. J is TRBJ1-1 and V is TRBV5-1, with D possibly matching TRBD1 (5 bases). CDR3 bases: TGCGCCAGCAGCTTGGCCAGGGATGCTTTT. Translation: CASSLARDAF.